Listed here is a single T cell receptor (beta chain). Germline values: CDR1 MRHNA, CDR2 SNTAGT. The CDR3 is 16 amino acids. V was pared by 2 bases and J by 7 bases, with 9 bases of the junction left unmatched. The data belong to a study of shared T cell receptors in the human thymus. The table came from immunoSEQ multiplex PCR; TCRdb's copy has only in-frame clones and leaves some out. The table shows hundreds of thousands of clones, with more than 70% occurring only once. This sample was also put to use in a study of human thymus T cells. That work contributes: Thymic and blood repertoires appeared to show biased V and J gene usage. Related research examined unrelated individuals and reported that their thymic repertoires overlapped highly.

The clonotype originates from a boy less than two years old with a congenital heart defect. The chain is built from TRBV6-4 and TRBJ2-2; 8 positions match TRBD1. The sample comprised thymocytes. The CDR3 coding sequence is TGTGCCAGCAGTGACGGTGGCAGGGGGCGAATCGGGGAGCTGTTTTTT. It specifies CASSDGGRGRIGELFF.